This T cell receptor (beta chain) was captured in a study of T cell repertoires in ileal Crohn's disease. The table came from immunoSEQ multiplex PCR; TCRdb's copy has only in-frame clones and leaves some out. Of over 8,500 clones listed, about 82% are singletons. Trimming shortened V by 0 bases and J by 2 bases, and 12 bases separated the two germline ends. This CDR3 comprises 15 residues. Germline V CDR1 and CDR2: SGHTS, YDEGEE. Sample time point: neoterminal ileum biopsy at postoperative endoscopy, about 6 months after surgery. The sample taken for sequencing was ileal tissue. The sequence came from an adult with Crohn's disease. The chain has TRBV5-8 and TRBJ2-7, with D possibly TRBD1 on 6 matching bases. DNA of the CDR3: TGTGCCAGCAGCTTGGCCCCAGGGGTGGCCTACGAGCAGTACTTC. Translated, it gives CASSLAPGVAYEQYF.